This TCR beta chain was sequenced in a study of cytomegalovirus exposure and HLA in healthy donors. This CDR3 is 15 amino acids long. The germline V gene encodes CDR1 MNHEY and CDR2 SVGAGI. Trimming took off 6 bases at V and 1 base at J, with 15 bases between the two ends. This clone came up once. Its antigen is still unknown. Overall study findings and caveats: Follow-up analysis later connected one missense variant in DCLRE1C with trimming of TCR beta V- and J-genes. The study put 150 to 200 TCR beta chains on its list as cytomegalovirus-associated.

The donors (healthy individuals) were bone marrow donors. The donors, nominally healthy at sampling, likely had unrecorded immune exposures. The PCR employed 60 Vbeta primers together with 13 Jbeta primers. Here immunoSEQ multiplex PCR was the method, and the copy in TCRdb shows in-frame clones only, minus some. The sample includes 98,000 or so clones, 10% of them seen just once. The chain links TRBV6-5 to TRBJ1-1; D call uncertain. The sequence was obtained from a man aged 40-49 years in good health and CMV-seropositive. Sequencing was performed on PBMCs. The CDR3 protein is CASRLAEDGNTEAFF. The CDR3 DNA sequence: TGTGCCAGCAGACTCGCGGAGGACGGGAACACTGAAGCTTTCTTT.